This entry lists 5 T cell receptor beta chains sequenced from one sample in a study of blood T cells in healthy people across ages. Using a J-beta primer mix together with a sample-barcoded 5' primer, a second PCR was run for 7 to 11 cycles. MiXCR, applied by TCRdb to the 5' RACE reads, yields one record per CDR3 protein. The sample records about 590,000 distinct CDR3 sequences, roughly 30% being singletons. Sequences were obtained from blood. Receptor source: a woman of 80 years or more in good health.

This clonotype was picked up many times. The genes are TRBV20-1 and TRBJ2-3; 8 bases are shared with TRBD2. Germline lookup yields CDR1 DFQATT and CDR2 SNEGSKA (reference sequence). The V and J ends lost 5 bases and 2 bases, in that order; junction bases with no gene match: 6. This CDR3 is 14 amino acids long. CDR3 protein: CSAPKAGATDTQYF. The CDR3 DNA reads TGCAGTGCTCCAAAAGCGGGGGCCACAGATACGCAGTATTTT.

There are a few counts of this clonotype. A read error may be the cause here, since a much bigger clone is one base away. V and J are TRBV6-2 or TRBV6-3 and TRBJ2-5, with D tentatively TRBD1 (6 bases). The germline V gene encodes CDR1 MNHEY and CDR2 SVGEGT. The CDR3 runs 14 residues. V lost 10 bases and J 1 base, leaving 16 bases between the germline ends. The CDR3, as DNA: TGTGCCAACAGGGATGGGACACCCCAAGAGACCCAGTACTTC. The encoded protein is CANRDGTPQETQYF.

This clonotype was detected a few times. The CDR3: CASSEAFNVNTEAFF. In DNA, the CDR3 is TGTGCCAGCAGTGAAGCCTTCAACGTTAACACTGAAGCTTTCTTT. V and J are TRBV6-1 and TRBJ1-1; D unclear. The CDR3 totals 15 residues. Deletions cut 0 bases from V and 2 bases from J, with 10 bases between. CDR1 is MNHNS and CDR2 is SASEGT in the germline V gene.

The rearrangement joins TRBV7-2 to TRBJ1-3; D is unresolved. V dropped 2 bases and J dropped 0 bases, with 5 bases sitting between them. Germline V gene lookup returns CDR1 SGHTA and CDR2 FQGNSA. This CDR3 region has 14 residues. The DNA for the CDR3 is TGTGCCAGCAGCTTACGCATCTCTGGAAACACCATATATTTT. Its protein is CASSLRISGNTIYF.

The sample holds many counts of this clonotype. V usage is TRBV28 and J usage is TRBJ2-5; unclear D gene. With 6 bases removed from V and 7 bases from J, the gap between germline ends came to 15 bases. This CDR3 is 13 amino acids long. Germline assignment: CDR1 MDHEN and CDR2 SYDVKM. Here the CDR3 DNA reads TGTGCCAGCAGCCTTAGTAGAGAAGGGACCCAGTACTTC. Amino acid sequence: CASSLSREGTQYF.